Shown below are 9 T cell receptor beta chains from a single sample sequenced in a study of cytomegalovirus exposure and HLA in healthy donors. The PCR had 60 Vbeta and 13 Jbeta primers. Clones were read by immunoSEQ multiplex PCR, and TCRdb kept only the in-frame ones, dropping some. The sample has under 90,000 clones; around three quarters are singletons. What was sequenced was PBMCs. Every receptor here comes from a man aged 40-50 years in good health and CMV-seronegative.

The genes are TRBV6-5 and TRBJ1-5; 7 bases are a match to TRBD1. Looked up from germline, CDR1 is MNHEY and CDR2 is SVGAGI. The CDR3 contains 15 residues. J gave up 5 bases and V 5 bases, and 9 bases lay outside the gene matches. The CDR3 reads CASSRTGPSDQPQHF. In DNA, the CDR3 is TGTGCCAGCAGTAGGACAGGTCCCAGCGATCAGCCCCAGCATTTT.

For this clone: The junction departs from the called germline gene at one end, perhaps through a read error. The same CDR3 also results from other DNA sequences found in this sample. CDR3 loop: CASSPDRGVPEAFF. The DNA of the CDR3 is TGTGCCAGCAGCCCGGACAGGGGGGTTCCTGAAGCCTTCTTT. The J gene is TRBJ1-1, the V gene TRBV7-2; TRBD1 matches 10 bases. In germline, CDR1 is SGHTA, CDR2 FQGNSA. The CDR3 consists of 14 residues.

This clone was counted between two and nine times. The CDR3 DNA is TGCGCCAGCAGCTTGGCCCCTAACACTGAAGCTTTCTTT. Translating it yields CASSLAPNTEAFF. The chain joins TRBV5-1 to TRBJ1-1; D ambiguous. The CDR3 runs 13 residues. Per the germline V gene, CDR1 is SGHRS and CDR2 is YFSETQ. Between the trimmed V and J ends, which lost 0 bases and 2 bases, there was a span of 5 bases.

J is TRBJ1-6 and V is TRBV5-1, with no clear D. This CDR3 region has 15 residues. Trimming cost V 2 bases and J 10 bases, with 16 bases left between them. Germline V gene lookup returns CDR1 SGHRS and CDR2 YFSETQ. CDR3 amino acids: CASSFTTADGSPLHF. CDR3 DNA: TGCGCCAGCAGCTTCACCACAGCTGATGGGTCACCCCTCCACTTT.

The gene calls are TRBV5-6 and TRBJ2-7; D gene uncertain. Trimming took off 4 bases at V and 2 bases at J, with 10 bases between the two ends. Germline values: CDR1 SGHDT, CDR2 YYEEEE. This CDR3 has 13 residues. Here the CDR3 DNA reads TGTGCCAGCAGCATGGTAGAGGCCTACGAGCAGTACTTC. It specifies CASSMVEAYEQYF.

This clone came up once. This chain connects TRBV4-3 to TRBJ1-5; D uncertain. The CDR3 sequence is 18 residues long. Germline values: CDR1 LGHNA, CDR2 YSLEER. Trimming stripped 0 bases from V and 3 bases from J, with 18 bases between. CDR3 residues: CASSQDPGGPRANQPQHF. CDR3 sequence (DNA): TGCGCCAGCAGCCAAGATCCCGGTGGCCCGCGGGCCAATCAGCCCCAGCATTTT.

The CDR3 DNA reads as TGTGCCAGCAGCTTAGCGACGGGGTATAGCAATCAGCCCCAGCATTTT. It specifies CASSLATGYSNQPQHF. The chain carries TRBV7-9 and TRBJ1-5; no definite D call. This CDR3 spans 16 amino acids. Germline V gene sequence: CDR1 SEHNR, CDR2 FQNEAQ (reference sequence). Trimming stripped 0 bases from V and 0 bases from J, with 9 bases between.

The chain recombines TRBV11-2 with TRBJ2-7; TRBD1 aligns across 7 bases. Germline loops: CDR1 SGHAT, CDR2 FQNNGV. V trimming: 1 base; J trimming: 2 bases; junction bases outside the gene matches: 8. This CDR3 region has 16 residues. The CDR3 protein is CASSLGSGQAAYEQYF. CDR3 nucleotide sequence: TGTGCCAGCAGCTTAGGATCTGGACAGGCTGCCTACGAGCAGTACTTC.

CDR3 in DNA: TGTGCCAGCAGTGACTTGCCCCTTGGGAGGGCTAACACTGAAGCTTTCTTT. Its protein product is CASSDLPLGRANTEAFF. The chain uses TRBV6-4 and TRBJ1-1; D gene uncertain. V was clipped by 1 base and J by 2 bases, with 17 bases between them. This CDR3 region has 17 residues. CDR1 MRHNA and CDR2 SNTAGT come from the germline V gene.